This TCR beta chain appears in the sequencing data of a study of cytomegalovirus exposure and HLA in healthy donors. The germline V gene has CDR1 MNHEY and CDR2 SVGAGI. Trimming removed 8 bases at V and 5 bases at J, with 9 bases between. This CDR3 is 11 amino acids long. PCR used 60 Vbeta primers and 13 Jbeta primers. Produced via immunoSEQ multiplex PCR; TCRdb's table is partial and in-frame only. Of 110,000 or so clones in the sample, roughly 67% are singletons; the top ten hold roughly 8%. This TCR derives from a man aged 18-30 years in good health and CMV-seropositive. The chain combines TRBV6-5 with TRBJ1-1; D may be TRBD1 (5 bases). The source material was PBMCs. CDR3 region: CASGRGTEAFF. The CDR3 DNA follows: TGTGCCAGCGGGAGGGGTACTGAAGCTTTCTTT.